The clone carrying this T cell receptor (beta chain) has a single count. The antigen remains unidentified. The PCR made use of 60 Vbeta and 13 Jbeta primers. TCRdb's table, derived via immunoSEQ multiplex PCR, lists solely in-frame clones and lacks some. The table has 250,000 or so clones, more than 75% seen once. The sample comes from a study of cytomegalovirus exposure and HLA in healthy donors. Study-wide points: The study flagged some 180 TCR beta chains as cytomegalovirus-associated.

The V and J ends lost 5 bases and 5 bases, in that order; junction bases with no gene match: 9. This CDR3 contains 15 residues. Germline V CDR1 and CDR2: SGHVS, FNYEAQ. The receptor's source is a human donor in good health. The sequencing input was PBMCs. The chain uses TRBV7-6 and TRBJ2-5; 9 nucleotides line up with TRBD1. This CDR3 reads CASSPGWGTGETQYF. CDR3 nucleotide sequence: TGTGCCAGCAGCCCAGGATGGGGGACAGGGGAGACCCAGTACTTC.